The present TCR beta chain was sequenced within a study of cytomegalovirus exposure and HLA in healthy donors (dated by TCRdb to 2017 to 2019). Some background on the complete study: In an earlier analysis of approximately 640 of the donors, 276 Gb of sequence data and 100 million or so unique TCR beta sequences from 180 million or so T cells were reported. In the later analysis, no new phenotypic data were used to find candidate immune exposures; instead, reliance was placed on TCR beta sequences and their occurrence across donors. Class I and class II HLA loci were covered by the typing at four-digit resolution. Along with the roughly 700-subject first cohort, a separate validation cohort of 120 different subjects was used. Typing coverage varied by locus: 629-630 donors for A, B, C, DRB1 and DQB1; roughly 520 for DQA1; around 570 for DPA1; approximately 470 for DPB1. The genetic ancestry cluster associated with self-reported Caucasian donors included around 76% of the approximately 430 genotyped donors. Donor age, sex, ethnicity and CMV serostatus were collected together with the repertoire data. All discovery cohort repertoires had been generated using a single sequencing platform. An earlier analysis of nearly 600 of the donors applied high-throughput TCR beta sequencing to assess whether each TCR beta V gene segment acted as functional or pseudogenic. A later analysis re-analyzed previously published TCR beta repertoires from several hundred donors and added high-resolution HLA genotyping to study TCR occurrence patterns. An early release that covered fewer than 750 HLA-typed donors contained about 300 gigabases of sequencing data and about 84 million unique TCR sequences. Roughly five DR-DQ haplotypes were handled as single units for association and clustering because linkage in the cohort was strong. The study aimed to test whether signatures of past pathogen exposure could be identified by cataloging public T cell receptors. A later genetic analysis took genome-wide SNP genotypes for about 55% of the 666 donors and used that subset as a discovery cohort. Across under 500 genotyped donors of the cohort, an average of about 240,000 unique TCR beta nucleotide sequences per donor were sequenced, and approximately 17% of those sequences were non-productive. The study profiled the T cell repertoires of about 720 subjects by immunosequencing and related them to cytomegalovirus serostatus. To predict cytomegalovirus infection status, the study brought together high-throughput TCR immunosequencing, statistical association of individual TCRs with disease status, and machine learning. Broad study findings and their caveats: Only TCR beta chains were sequenced in this cohort, and the absence of alpha or paired-chain data limited detectable features. A total of about 150 TCR beta chains were listed by the study as associated with cytomegalovirus. A later genetic analysis reported fewer N-insertions in productive TCRs among donors in an Asian-associated ancestry cluster than the roughly 640-donor mean. Linkage disequilibrium might explain the correlated functional status among segregating V segments, but an unknown experimental factor could not be ruled out. Some IMGT-functional V segments, including TRBV6-2 and TRBV6-3, could not be distinguished by the 87-base-pair reads and were therefore excluded. Across donors, most TCR sequences were observed very rarely, whereas some public TCRs were present in many individuals. For the cohort, immune exposure information was limited to CMV serostatus. A later analysis found that most CMV-associated TCR beta chains appeared HLA-restricted, with HLA associations seemingly driven largely by CMV exposure. Several of the top co-occurrence clusters appeared to be linked to parvovirus B19, influenza, CMV and Epstein-Barr virus, according to a later analysis. Because HLA typing was missing for some donors at each locus, association tests included only the typed subset. A later analysis associated about 17,000 TCR beta sequences with specific HLA alleles at a false discovery rate of 0.05. It was suggested by the authors that the approach could potentially be generalized to other disease states and immunological phenotypes. Roughly 15 rarely observed V segments, including chromosome 9 orphons, were excluded from the earlier analysis of almost 600 of the donors because counts were too low. A further reported finding was that TCR beta sequences accurately predicted the HLA-A and HLA-B alleles for most subjects in the first cohort. A cluster of highly shared sequence variants was judged likely to represent a technical artifact of the sequencing pipeline. In a later analysis, TCR association rates were found to vary across HLA loci, with the most associated TCRs seen for DRB1 alleles and the fewest for HLA-C alleles. A later analysis found that HLA-associated TCR beta chains were more clonally expanded and had lower generation probabilities than equally common non-associated chains. Presence/absence analyses assumed roughly uniform sequencing depth across donors, an assumption that may not hold. In an earlier analysis of about 600 of the donors, most TCR beta V segments appeared in productive rearrangements about 87% or about 30% of the time, broadly matching IMGT annotations. The classifier was reported to diagnose cytomegalovirus status with high specificity and sensitivity in both the original cohort and the validation cohort. An association between a missense DCLRE1C variant and V-gene and J-gene trimming of TCR beta chains was found in a later genetic analysis and replicated in an independent cohort. A few of the identified cytomegalovirus-associated TCR beta chains were confirmed in vitro to be specific for cytomegalovirus antigens. Assigning TCR associations to individual alleles was difficult when HLA alleles, especially DR and DQ, strongly co-occurred.

From its cysteine to its phenylalanine, the CDR3 spans 14 amino acids. Only the CDR3 DNA is retained, 42 bases long and in frame from the first base. The V end loses 3 bases and the J end loses 8 bases, and a stretch of 17 bases separates them. The germline V gene encodes CDR1 SGDLS and CDR2 YYNGEE. The cohort consisted of 650 to 850 healthy bone marrow donors. At the time of sampling, every cohort member was nominally healthy, though immune exposures that went unrecorded were likely present. The donor tested CMV seropositive and was one of the 289 seropositive cohort members. Every donor gave a peripheral blood sample, and the peripheral blood mononuclear cells from that sample were used for TCR beta sequencing. The Qiagen DNeasy Blood Extraction Kit was used to extract genomic DNA from the blood cell samples. Library method: the immunoSEQ multiplex PCR assay. For the multiplex PCR, a mixture combining 60 forward primers for TCR Vbeta segments and 13 reverse primers for TCR Jbeta segments was used. Amplification of the CDR3 region of rearranged TCR beta genes was performed with a multiplex PCR assay on genomic DNA. The Illumina HiSeq System was used to sequence the amplified TCR beta libraries as 87-base-pair reads. In the source study's methods: A later analysis counted some 74 million unique TCR beta chains across the 690 or so repertoires, and some 12 million of these chains were shared by at least two donors. Raw reads were error-corrected and collapsed into unique sequences with a nearest-neighbor algorithm that merged closely related sequences to remove PCR and sequencing errors. To assign V, D and J gene segments, CDR3 sequences were aligned to IMGT reference sequences. For a sequence to be retained, a match of at least six nucleotides to both a V gene segment and a J gene segment was required. A rearrangement was called productive if the CDR3 had no stop codons and remained in frame with V and J, and every other rearrangement was called non-productive. Following IMGT convention, CDR3 was defined as the stretch from the second conserved V-encoded cysteine to the conserved J-encoded phenylalanine. Sequences without an unambiguous match to a single V gene segment were excluded from the earlier analysis of a few hundred of the donors. In an earlier analysis of almost 600 of the donors, a V segment was called functional when productive rearrangements were above 56.7%, and segregating when the standard deviation between donors exceeded 5%. A statistical classification framework was built for diagnosing cytomegalovirus status from the catalog of TCR beta chain sequences. A later analysis assigned V and J genes by comparing TCR nucleotide sequences with IMGT/GENE-DB human TR gene sequences. The TCRdist pipeline was used in a later analysis to assign CDR3 sequences and most-parsimonious VDJ recombination scenarios. A later analysis defined each TCR beta chain by its CDR3 amino acid sequence plus V-gene family, and excluded reads lacking a unique V-gene family. A later analysis removed roughly 590 highly shared, low-generation-probability nucleotide sequences to deal with suspected cross-contamination and a sequencing artifact. In a later analysis, a clonal expansion index was calculated for each public chain from normalized within-repertoire ranks of inferred template counts. A later analysis computed generation probabilities with a VDJ recombination model fitted to out-of-frame rearrangements, and checked the results against IGoR. In a later analysis, TCR-TCR, TCR-HLA and TCR-CMV co-occurrence was scored with hypergeometric tests, and a repertoire-size bias correction was applied to TCR pairs. In a later analysis, false discovery rates were estimated by permuting HLA or CMV assignments 20 times. In a later analysis, co-occurring TCRs were grouped with DBSCAN, and TCRdist sequence similarity was added when clustering was performed within HLA-allele-positive subsets. Co-occurrence clustering excluded repertoires with fewer than 30,000 or more than 120,000 public chains, plus five with anomalous nucleotide sharing. TCRdb re-hosts the immuneACCESS table, in-frame sequences only. Its copies lack some clones; in the studies checked, an unresolved V gene accounts for under half of them, and the cause for the rest is not known. The V and J calls and clone size come from that table; D and trimming were worked out from the DNA. The sample has fewer than 150,000 clones on record, roughly 72% of them singletons. The leading ten clones occupy around 10% of the sample.

A word on this clone: No antigen is known for it. Per-nucleotide qualities are absent, and no much larger clonotype sits a single base away.

This sequence was found in a woman in her forties or fifties in good health and CMV-seropositive. The sequencing input was PBMCs. This receptor chain uses TRBV9 and TRBJ1-2; the D gene cannot be resolved reliably. The CDR3 protein sequence reads: CASSASGGADGYTF. The DNA sequence is given as TGTGCCAGCAGCGCATCAGGAGGAGCGGACGGCTACACCTTC.